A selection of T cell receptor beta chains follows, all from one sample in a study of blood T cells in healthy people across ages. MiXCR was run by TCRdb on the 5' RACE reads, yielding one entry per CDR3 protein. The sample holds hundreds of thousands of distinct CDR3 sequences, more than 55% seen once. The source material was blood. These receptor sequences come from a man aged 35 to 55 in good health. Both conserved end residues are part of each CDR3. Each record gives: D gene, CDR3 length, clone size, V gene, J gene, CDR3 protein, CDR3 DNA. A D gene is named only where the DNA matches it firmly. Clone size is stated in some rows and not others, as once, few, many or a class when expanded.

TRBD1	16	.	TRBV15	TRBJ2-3	CATSRERDRGTDTQYF	TGTGCCACCAGCAGAGAAAGGGACAGGGGCACAGATACGCAGTATTTT
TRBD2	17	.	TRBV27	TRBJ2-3	CASSNLVAGGGADTQYF	TGTGCCAGCAGTAACCTTGTAGCGGGGGGCGGCGCAGATACGCAGTATTTT
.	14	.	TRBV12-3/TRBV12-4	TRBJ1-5	CASSLRGSGQPQHF	TGTGCCAGCAGCCTCAGGGGTTCAGGTCAGCCCCAGCATTTT
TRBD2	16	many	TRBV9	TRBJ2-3	CASSALSGGGTDTQYF	TGTGCCAGCAGCGCCCTTAGCGGGGGGGGCACAGATACGCAGTATTTT
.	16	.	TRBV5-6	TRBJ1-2	CASSLNEALKEYGYTF	TGTGCCAGCAGCCTGAATGAGGCGTTGAAAGAATATGGCTACACCTTC
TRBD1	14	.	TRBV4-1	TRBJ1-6	CASSRQTGQTPLHF	TGCGCCAGCAGCCGCCAGACAGGGCAAACACCCCTCCACTTT
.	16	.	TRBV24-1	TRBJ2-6	CATSEHGDSGANVLTF	TGTGCCACCAGTGAGCACGGGGACTCTGGGGCCAACGTCCTGACTTTC
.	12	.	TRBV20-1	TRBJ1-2	CSASPFGAGYTF	TGCAGTGCTAGCCCCTTCGGAGCGGGCTACACCTTC
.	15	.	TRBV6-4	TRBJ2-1	CASSRGATGNNEQFF	TGTGCCAGCAGTCGGGGGGCAACAGGGAACAATGAGCAGTTCTTC
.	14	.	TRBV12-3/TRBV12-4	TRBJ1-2	CASHTGYGEYGYTF	TGTGCCAGCCATACAGGGTATGGGGAGTATGGCTACACCTTC
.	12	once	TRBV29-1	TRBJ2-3	CSVERALDTQYF	TGCAGCGTTGAGAGGGCGTTAGATACGCAGTATTTT
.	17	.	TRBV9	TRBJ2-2	CASNGYTGITNTGELFF	TGTGCCAGCAACGGTTATACAGGGATAACGAACACCGGGGAGCTGTTTTTT
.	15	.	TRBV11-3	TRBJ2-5	CASSPGWATQETQYF	TGTGCCAGCAGCCCAGGTTGGGCCACCCAAGAGACCCAGTACTTC
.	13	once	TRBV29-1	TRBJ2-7	CSVGRDGSYEQYF	TGCAGCGTCGGCCGGGACGGGAGTTACGAGCAGTACTTC
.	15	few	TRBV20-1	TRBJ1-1	CSAQGVMKGSTEAFF	TGCAGTGCTCAAGGGGTGATGAAGGGGTCAACTGAAGCTTTCTTT
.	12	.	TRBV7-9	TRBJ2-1	CASSPIDNEQFF	TGTGCCAGCAGCCCGATCGACAATGAGCAGTTCTTC
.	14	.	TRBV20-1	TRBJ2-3	CSAREQEKADTQYF	TGCAGTGCTAGGGAGCAGGAGAAGGCAGATACGCAGTATTTT
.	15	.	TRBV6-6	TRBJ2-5	CASSFKGWGTETQYF	TGTGCCAGCAGTTTTAAGGGATGGGGAACGGAGACCCAGTACTTC
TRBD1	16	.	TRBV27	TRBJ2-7	CASSLTATGVLVEQYF	TGTGCCAGCAGTTTAACGGCGACAGGGGTATTAGTCGAGCAGTACTTC
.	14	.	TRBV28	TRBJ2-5	CASSAGAAGETQYF	TGTGCCAGCAGTGCGGGGGCGGCTGGGGAGACCCAGTACTTC
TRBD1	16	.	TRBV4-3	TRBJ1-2	CASSQALGQGSYGYTF	TGCGCCAGCAGCCAAGCCCTTGGACAGGGGTCCTATGGCTACACCTTC
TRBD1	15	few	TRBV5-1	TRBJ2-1	CASSETGDSYNEQFF	TGCGCCAGCAGCGAGACAGGGGATTCCTACAATGAGCAGTTCTTC
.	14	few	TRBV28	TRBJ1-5	CASSWSGSNQPQHF	TGTGCCAGCAGTTGGTCGGGGTCCAATCAGCCCCAGCATTTT
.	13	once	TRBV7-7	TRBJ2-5	CASSLTKGDEQYF	TGTGCCAGCAGCTTAACTAAGGGGGATGAGCAGTACTTC
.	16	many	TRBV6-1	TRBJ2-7	CASSNPEGQPPYEQYF	TGTGCCAGCAGTAACCCAGAAGGACAGCCACCCTACGAGCAGTACTTC
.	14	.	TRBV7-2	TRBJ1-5	CASSLVPDNQPQHF	TGTGCCAGCAGCTTAGTACCAGACAATCAGCCCCAGCATTTT
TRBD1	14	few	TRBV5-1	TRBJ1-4	CASSLEDRREKLFF	TGCGCCAGCAGCTTGGAGGACAGGAGAGAAAAACTGTTTTTT
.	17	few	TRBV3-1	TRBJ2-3	CASSQGVGRPTTDTQYF	TGTGCCAGCAGCCAAGGGGTCGGGCGGCCAACCACAGATACGCAGTATTTT
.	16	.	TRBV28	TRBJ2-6	CASGGGGSSGANVLTF	TGTGCCAGCGGAGGAGGGGGGAGCTCTGGGGCCAACGTCCTGACTTTC
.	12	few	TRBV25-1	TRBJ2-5	CASSRMGETQYF	TGTGCCAGCAGCAGAATGGGAGAGACCCAGTACTTC
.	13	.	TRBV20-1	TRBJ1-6	CSRKGPYNSPLHF	TGCAGCCGTAAGGGGCCCTATAATTCACCCCTCCACTTT
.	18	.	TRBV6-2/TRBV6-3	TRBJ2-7	CASSYELKIGGGFDEQYF	TGTGCCAGCAGTTACGAACTGAAGATCGGAGGAGGTTTCGACGAGCAGTACTTC
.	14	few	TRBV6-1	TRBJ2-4	CASKESLAKNIQYF	TGTGCCAGCAAGGAAAGTCTAGCCAAAAACATTCAGTACTTC
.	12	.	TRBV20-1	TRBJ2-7	CSAPGSSYEQYF	TGCAGTGCCCCAGGGAGCTCCTACGAGCAGTACTTC
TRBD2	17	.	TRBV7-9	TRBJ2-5	CASRFGLAGNFQETQYF	TGTGCCAGCAGATTCGGACTAGCGGGTAATTTCCAAGAGACCCAGTACTTC
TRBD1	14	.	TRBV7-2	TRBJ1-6	CASSSTGGGSPLHF	TGTGCCAGCAGCTCAACAGGGGGAGGCTCACCCCTCCACTTT
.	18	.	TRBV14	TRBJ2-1	CASSQSFWRGTGVYEQFF	TGTGCCAGCAGCCAATCTTTTTGGAGGGGAACGGGAGTGTATGAGCAGTTCTTC
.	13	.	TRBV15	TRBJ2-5	CAIRGNPAETQYF	TGTGCCATACGAGGGAATCCGGCGGAGACCCAGTACTTC
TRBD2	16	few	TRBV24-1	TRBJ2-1	CATSDLVAGGRNEQFF	TGTGCCACCAGTGATTTGGTTGCGGGAGGGCGGAATGAGCAGTTCTTC
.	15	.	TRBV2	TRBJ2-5	CATSYQGQTSEEQYF	TGTGCCACATCGTACCAGGGCCAAACCTCTGAGGAGCAGTACTTC
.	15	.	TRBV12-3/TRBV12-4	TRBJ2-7	CASSFVVGGRDEQYF	TGTGCCAGCAGTTTTGTAGTGGGAGGCCGTGACGAGCAGTACTTC